The source of this T cell receptor (beta chain) is a study of siplizumab effects on memory and regulatory T cells. The study, taken as a whole, reports: Siplizumab gave mappable alloreactive CD4+ clones an average Treg-derived fraction of about 69%, against 25% to 30% in controls. Naive T cells seemed more diverse than memory cells and seemed major alloresponse contributors.

As regards this clone: Its specificity is unknown.

J was trimmed by 6 bases and V by 6 bases; bases with no gene match: 11. This CDR3 spans 16 amino acids. The germline gives CDR1 SGHDT, CDR2 YYEEEE. Assays examined about 9.1 x 10^4 TCR templates per sample. Method: immunoSEQ multiplex PCR; TCRdb's copy keeps in-frame clones and lacks some. The sample holds about 100,000 clones, 91% seen once. V is TRBV5-6 and J is TRBJ2-1, with TRBD1 matching 11 bases. The receptor comes from a human donor in good health. Sample: CD4+ T cells sorted from blood. The CDR3 DNA reads as TGTGCCAGCACCTACTCCGGGACAGGGGGTGTCAATGAGCAGTTCTTC. The encoded protein is CASTYSGTGGVNEQFF.